The TCR beta chain described here comes from a study of cytomegalovirus exposure and HLA in healthy donors. CDR3 length: 15 residues. Germline V gene lookup returns CDR1 SEHNR and CDR2 FQNEAQ (reference sequence). V lost 5 bases and J lost 4, with 17 bases in between. PCR was performed using 60 Vbeta and 13 Jbeta primers. The table came from immunoSEQ multiplex PCR; TCRdb's copy has only in-frame clones and leaves some out. The sample carries around 140,000 clones, 87% recorded once. Sequences were obtained from PBMCs. The chain recombines TRBV7-9 with TRBJ1-2; TRBD1 is a possible D gene (6 bases). This clonotype was sampled from a young woman in good health and CMV-seronegative. The CDR3 sequence is CASSAAGGATYGYTF. The CDR3 DNA follows: TGTGCCAGCAGCGCAGCGGGGGGCGCGACCTATGGCTACACCTTC.